The entry below gives a single T cell receptor beta chain sequence along with its context. Its target is not known. This entry belongs to a study of blood T cells in healthy people across ages. Using a J-beta primer mix together with a sample-barcoded 5' primer, a second PCR was run for roughly 7 to 11 cycles. TCRdb itself ran the 5' RACE reads through MiXCR, one entry per CDR3 protein. Counted here are hundreds of thousands of distinct CDR3 sequences, 21% occurring once; the ten biggest clones make up about 3.6%. The germline V gene encodes CDR1 SGHTA and CDR2 FQGNSA. The length of the CDR3 is 15 residues. Trimming removed 3 bases at V and 1 base at J, with 10 bases between. Study-wide results and caveats: Leaving the PBMCs unsorted stopped any conclusive comparison of naive versus antigen-experienced cells.

The V and J genes are TRBV7-2 and TRBJ2-1; D possibly corresponds to TRBD1 (6 bases). Sequencing used blood. The sequence was collected from a man in his 70s in good health. The CDR3 spells CASSFDRNSYNEQFF. CDR3 DNA sequence: TGTGCCAGCAGCTTCGACAGGAATTCCTACAATGAGCAGTTCTTC.